This TCR beta chain was identified during a study of beta chain features in type 1 diabetes. Study information: On cell yields, gender and age, patients and healthy donors were similar. The study's findings and limits: Type 1 diabetes patients showed a moderate but significant shortening of TCRB CDR3s in all four CD4+ subsets. It was possible that PCR favored shorter templates, equally so in patients and controls.

This clone was detected only a few times. Its antigen is undetermined. Expressed TCRB transcripts were sequenced because the isolated RNA had all been reverse transcribed beforehand. Assay used: immunoSEQ multiplex PCR; TCRdb lists only in-frame clones, some missing. The sample lists 300,000 to 350,000 clones, around 15% occurring once. Purity of each sorted population was above 95%. Material for sequencing was central memory CD4+ T cells from blood. The clonotype was recovered from a man between 25 and 39 years old in good health.

CDR3 in amino acids: CASSLVSSGGETQYF. CDR3 coding DNA: TGTGCCAGCAGCTTAGTTAGTAGCGGGGGAGAGACCCAGTACTTC. J is TRBJ2-5 and V is TRBV7-2, with 9 nucleotides matching TRBD2. The CDR3 length is 15 residues. CDR1 is SGHTA and CDR2 is FQGNSA in the germline V gene. The V segment lost 1 base and the J segment 4 bases; nucleotides outside the gene matches: 4.